This T cell receptor beta chain stems from a study of cytomegalovirus exposure and HLA in healthy donors. At the level of the study: Early release data held about 92 million unique TCRs from HLA-typed donors.

Healthy bone marrow donors made up the donors. Findings and limits, study-wide: When a later analysis was performed, an Asian-associated ancestry cluster reportedly had fewer N-insertions than the roughly 690-donor mean. In a later analysis, several top co-occurrence clusters appeared linked to parvovirus B19, influenza, CMV and Epstein-Barr virus.

Amplification used 60 Vbeta primers and 13 Jbeta primers. Clones were sequenced by immunoSEQ multiplex PCR, and TCRdb holds only the in-frame ones, with some missing. The top ten hold almost 8.5% of the sample, which has fewer than 150,000 clones, over 55% seen once. In germline, CDR1 is GTSNPN, CDR2 SVGIG (reference sequence). The CDR3 sequence is 17 residues long. V was clipped by 8 bases and J by 1 base; unmatched bases: 14. About this clone itself: Its target is not known.

The sequence derives from a man between 18 and 29 years old in good health and CMV-seropositive. The genes are TRBV30 and TRBJ1-6, with 7 bases matching TRBD1. The sample was PBMCs. The CDR3 region has the DNA TGTGCCCGCAAGGGGGCAGGGAGGTTTTCCTATAATTCACCCCTCCACTTT. It encodes CARKGAGRFSYNSPLHF.